A single sample gave rise to the 26 T cell receptor beta chains below, sequenced in a study of blood T cell repertoires in COVID-19 (dated by TCRdb to 2020 to 2021). The library came from the immunoSEQ multiplex PCR assay. TCRdb took this table from immuneACCESS and kept in-frame rearrangements with V and J called. Such tables lack part of the clones; where checked against another copy, unresolved V genes explain under half of the gap, and the rest is unexplained. The sample table contains about 280,000 clones; only one count was recorded for 82% of them. The top ten constitute over 4% of the sample. Sequenced: PBMCs or T cells enriched from blood (not recorded which). The receptors originated from a middle-aged man who had been exposed to COVID-19.

The CDR3 bases are TGTGCCAGCTCGTTATCAGGTGGCTACACCTTC. Amino acids: CASSLSGGYTF. V usage is TRBV18 and J usage is TRBJ1-2, with D unclear. CDR1 is KGHSH, CDR2 LQKENI, per germline. The V and J ends lost 6 bases and 7 bases respectively, with 9 bases between them. The CDR3 consists of 11 residues.

The chain is built from TRBV18 and TRBJ2-2; no clear D. The CDR3 length is 13 residues. V was shortened by 0 bases and J by 8 bases, with 7 bases between the two germline ends. Germline loops: CDR1 KGHSH, CDR2 LQKENI. This chain's CDR3 is CASSPPPPGELFF. CDR3 in DNA: TGTGCCAGCTCACCACCCCCTCCGGGGGAGCTGTTTTTT.

The chain couples TRBV12-5 to TRBJ2-3; TRBD1 matches 9 bases. CDR1 LGHNT and CDR2 FRNRAP come from the germline V gene. V lost 6 bases, J lost 3 bases, and 7 bases stayed unmatched. CDR3 length: 15 amino acids. Here the CDR3 DNA reads TGTGCTAGTGGCCCCACGGGACAGGGTACAGATACGCAGTATTTT. Its translation is CASGPTGQGTDTQYF. Drawing the rest from reference TRBV12-5 and TRBJ2-3, the complete variable domain is DARVTQTPRHKVTEMGQEVTMRCQPILGHNTVFWYRQTMMQGLELLAYFRNRAPLDDSGMPKDRFSAEMPDATLATLKIQPSEPRDSAVYFCASGPTGQGTDTQYFGPGTRLTVL.

The chain employs TRBV6-5 and TRBJ1-3; no firm D call. Trimming stripped 2 bases from V and 0 bases from J, with 11 bases between. This CDR3 is 16 amino acids long. Per the germline V gene, CDR1 is MNHEY and CDR2 is SVGAGI. The chain's CDR3 is CASSYRYTDSGNTIYF. The CDR3, as DNA: TGTGCCAGCAGTTACCGATACACCGACTCTGGAAACACCATATATTTT.

The chain has TRBV9 and TRBJ2-7, with D possibly TRBD2 on 6 matching bases. In germline, CDR1 is SGDLS, CDR2 YYNGEE. With 4 bases removed from V and 2 bases from J, the gap between germline ends came to 16 bases. This CDR3 has 15 residues. CDR3 DNA: TGTGCCAGCAGCAGCCGTAGCGGCCCTCCCTACGAGCAGTACTTC. This codes for CASSSRSGPPYEQYF.

The chain is built from TRBV5-4 and TRBJ2-1, with no clear D. Trimming cost V 3 bases and J 4 bases, with 11 bases left between them. The CDR3 has 14 residues. CDR1 is SGHNT and CDR2 is YYREEE in the germline V gene (reference sequence). The CDR3 protein is CASSSARSYNEQFF. CDR3 nucleotide sequence: TGTGCCAGCAGCTCAGCCAGGTCGTACAATGAGCAGTTCTTC.

The chain carries TRBV6-5 and TRBJ2-7, with unresolved D. This CDR3 region has 11 residues. Germline values: CDR1 MNHEY, CDR2 SVGAGI. V was clipped by 6 bases and J by 3 bases, with 6 bases between them. Here the CDR3 reads CASSSDYEQYF. The CDR3 DNA follows: TGTGCCAGCAGCTCAGACTACGAGCAGTACTTC.

The rearrangement links TRBV19 to TRBJ1-5; 9 bases are a match to TRBD1. CDR3 size: 16 residues. V lost 5 bases and J lost 1; bases outside the gene matches: 6. CDR1 is LNHDA, CDR2 SQIVND, per germline (reference sequence). The CDR3 DNA reads TGTGCCAGTAGTCAACCCGGGACAGGGAGCAATCAGCCCCAGCATTTT. It is translated as CASSQPGTGSNQPQHF.

This chain uses TRBV27 with TRBJ2-5; 8 bases fit TRBD1. Germline CDR1 reads MNHEY; CDR2 reads SMNVEV (reference sequence). The CDR3 spans 18 residues. V lost 2 bases and J lost 5; bases outside the gene matches: 16. The CDR3 loop reads CASSLANRGISIRETQYF. The CDR3 bases are TGTGCCAGCAGTTTAGCCAACAGGGGGATAAGTATTCGGGAGACCCAGTACTTC.

This chain joins TRBV3-1 (or the pseudogene TRBV3-2) and TRBJ1-1, with a weak D call TRBD1 (5 bases). V was pared by 0 bases and J by 8 bases, with 16 bases between. This CDR3 region has 15 residues. Germline CDR1 LGHDT, CDR2 YNNKEL (reference sequence). CDR3 amino acids: CASSQEPTASLEAFF. In DNA, the CDR3 is TGTGCCAGCAGCCAAGAGCCGACAGCCTCTCTCGAAGCTTTCTTT.

The genes are TRBV29-1 and TRBJ2-7; D perhaps matches TRBD1 (6 bases). In germline, CDR1 is SQVTM, CDR2 ANQGSEA. There are 13 residues in the CDR3. V dropped 3 bases and J dropped 2 bases, with 11 bases sitting between them. The CDR3 spells CSVELQGAYEQYF. The CDR3 DNA sequence: TGCAGCGTTGAGCTACAGGGAGCCTACGAGCAGTACTTC.

CDR3: CASREAAGELFF. The CDR3 coding sequence is TGTGCCAGTCGGGAGGCCGCCGGGGAGCTGTTTTTT. This chain joins TRBV19 and TRBJ2-2, with 7 bases identical to TRBD2. V lost 8 bases and J lost 6; bases outside the gene matches: 3. Germline CDR1 LNHDA, CDR2 SQIVND (reference sequence). This CDR3 comprises 12 residues. Combining the CDR3 with reference TRBV19 and TRBJ2-2 gives the whole variable domain DGGITQSPKYLFRKEGQNVTLSCEQNLNHDAMYWYRQDPGQGLRLIYYSQIVNDFQKGDIAEGYSVSREKKESFPLTVTSAQKNPTAFYLCASREAAGELFFGEGSRLTVL.

V gene TRBV5-4 combines with J gene TRBJ2-7, with 15 positions matching TRBD2. Germline CDR1 SGHNT, CDR2 YYREEE (reference sequence). CDR3 size: 17 residues. J lost 3 bases, V lost 4 bases, and 8 bases had no gene match. Here the CDR3 reads CASSPGTSGRSRYEQYF. CDR3 nucleotide sequence: TGTGCCAGCAGCCCAGGGACTAGCGGGAGGTCGCGCTACGAGCAGTACTTC.

This chain links TRBV18 with TRBJ1-1; TRBD1 aligns across 7 bases. The CDR3 totals 16 residues. The junction had 8 bases not matched to a gene; V was cut back by 0 bases and J by 4 bases. Germline V gene lookup returns CDR1 KGHSH and CDR2 LQKENI. CDR3 protein: CASSPPMAQGSTEAFF. For the CDR3, the DNA is TGTGCCAGCTCACCACCGATGGCACAGGGGAGCACTGAAGCTTTCTTT.

CDR3 residues: CASTNNEQFF. DNA for the CDR3: TGTGCCAGCACAAACAATGAGCAGTTCTTC. The V gene is TRBV12-3 or TRBV12-4, the J gene TRBJ2-1; D remains ambiguous. Trimming cost V 7 bases and J 5 bases, with 3 bases left between them. CDR3 size: 10 residues.

The chain carries TRBV18 and TRBJ2-1, with 9 nucleotides matching TRBD2. CDR1 KGHSH and CDR2 LQKENI come from the germline V gene. Trimming at V came to 3 bases and at J to 9 bases, leaving 9 bases not matched to a gene. There are 15 residues in the CDR3. CDR3: CASSPRGRADGEQFF. CDR3 nucleotides: TGTGCCAGCTCACCCCGCGGGAGGGCCGATGGTGAGCAGTTCTTC.

This chain's CDR3 is CASNAGKGPYEQYF. CDR3 DNA sequence: TGTGCCAGTAACGCAGGGAAGGGCCCCTACGAGCAGTACTTC. The chain links TRBV19 to TRBJ2-7; the D gene is possibly TRBD1 (5 bases). The CDR3 extends over 14 amino acids. Germline-derived CDR1 and CDR2 are LNHDA and SQIVND (reference sequence). Trimming stripped 7 bases from V and 2 bases from J, with 15 bases between.

The rearrangement uses TRBV6-5 and TRBJ1-2; D unresolved. V lost 0 bases and J 1 base, leaving 6 bases between the germline ends. CDR1 MNHEY and CDR2 SVGAGI come from the germline V gene. CDR3 size: 14 residues. CDR3 DNA sequence: TGTGCCAGCAGTTACTCGAGCGGTAACTATGGCTACACCTTC. Its protein is CASSYSSGNYGYTF.

The chain recombines TRBV10-3 with TRBJ2-7; D may be TRBD1 (5 bases). Germline CDR1 reads ENHRY; CDR2 reads SYGVKD. The CDR3 covers 14 residues. The V and J ends lost 8 bases and 0 bases respectively, with 14 bases between them. The CDR3 here is CAIRPMDTSYEQYF. In DNA form, the CDR3 reads TGTGCCATCCGGCCGATGGACACCTCCTACGAGCAGTACTTC.

This chain connects TRBV18 to TRBJ1-1; D gene unclear. This CDR3 has 15 residues. CDR1 and CDR2 (germline): KGHSH, LQKENI. V gave up 3 bases and J gave up 2 bases, with 13 bases separating them. CDR3 sequence reads: CASSPPVRANTEAFF. DNA for the CDR3: TGTGCCAGCTCACCCCCGGTGAGGGCTAACACTGAAGCTTTCTTT.

V and J are TRBV3-1 (or the pseudogene TRBV3-2) and TRBJ2-1, with D maybe TRBD1 (6 bases). With 4 bases removed from V and 7 bases from J, the gap between germline ends came to 8 bases. The length of the CDR3 is 12 residues. The germline V gene has CDR1 LGHDT and CDR2 YNNKEL (reference sequence). CDR3 sequence reads: CASSPTGNEQFF. The CDR3 bases are TGTGCCAGCAGCCCCACAGGGAATGAGCAGTTCTTC.

The CDR3 protein is CASKEPGAYEAFF. DNA of the CDR3: TGTGCCAGTAAAGAGCCAGGGGCCTATGAAGCTTTCTTT. The rearrangement joins TRBV6-5 to TRBJ1-1, with TRBD1 as a possible D gene (6 bases). Germline-derived CDR1 and CDR2 are MNHEY and SVGAGI. The CDR3 runs 13 residues. V lost 9 bases and J lost 7, with 18 bases in between.

The V gene is TRBV5-8, the J gene TRBJ1-5, with D perhaps TRBD1 (5 bases). This CDR3 is 14 amino acids long. V lost 4 bases to trimming and J lost 4 bases, with 12 bases between them. Looked up from germline, CDR1 is SGHTS and CDR2 is YDEGEE. CDR3: CASSGGAGNQPQHF. The CDR3 nucleotides are TGTGCCAGCAGCGGAGGGGCAGGAAATCAGCCCCAGCATTTT. Full variable domain (rest looked up from reference TRBV5-8 and TRBJ1-5): EAGVTQSPTHLIKTRGQQATLRCSPISGHTSVYWYQQALGLGLQFLLWYDEGEERNRGNFPPRFSGRQFPNYSSELNVNALELEDSALYLCASSGGAGNQPQHFGDGTRLSIL.

The genes are TRBV5-1 and TRBJ2-2; D is perhaps TRBD2 (7 bases). V lost 4 bases, J lost 3 bases, and 19 bases lay in between. The germline gives CDR1 SGHRS, CDR2 YFSETQ. The length of the CDR3 is 17 residues. Here the CDR3 DNA reads TGCGCCAGCAGCCCCCCATTTGGGGGGGGCGACACCGGGGAGCTGTTTTTT. It is translated as CASSPPFGGGDTGELFF. Full variable domain (rest looked up from reference TRBV5-1 and TRBJ2-2): KAGVTQTPRYLIKTRGQQVTLSCSPISGHRSVSWYQQTPGQGLQFLFEYFSETQRNKGNFPGRFSGRQFSNSRSEMNVSTLELGDSALYLCASSPPFGGGDTGELFFGEGSRLTVL.

The chain couples TRBV5-4 to TRBJ2-1; TRBD2 might be the D (6 bases). The V gene's germline CDR1 is SGHNT and CDR2 YYREEE (reference sequence). V lost 4 bases to trimming and J lost 4 bases, with 18 bases between them. There are 16 residues in the CDR3. This chain's CDR3 is CASSLGRDAGYNEQFF. CDR3 DNA sequence: TGTGCCAGCAGCCTGGGGCGGGATGCGGGGTACAATGAGCAGTTCTTC.

The chain carries TRBV5-6 and TRBJ1-2; TRBD1 matches 8 bases. Germline V gene lookup returns CDR1 SGHDT and CDR2 YYEEEE. The CDR3 loop spans 14 amino acids. After removal of 5 bases from V and 4 bases from J, the junction contained 7 bases not matched to a gene. The DNA of the CDR3 is TGTGCCAGCAGTACCCCCGGGACAGGCTATGGCTACACCTTC. It specifies CASSTPGTGYGYTF.